What follows are 28 T cell receptor beta chains derived from one specimen sequenced in a study of blood T cell repertoires in COVID-19. Using immunoSEQ multiplex PCR, the repertoire was profiled, and TCRdb retains in-frame clones only, with some absent. This repertoire shows 200,000 to 250,000 clones, 86% found once; its top ten account for 5.5% to 6.5%. The material sequenced was peripheral blood. The origin of the receptors is a man between 60 and 70 years old with acute or convalescent COVID-19.

CDR3 sequence: CASSLTGTGSGYGYTF. DNA of the CDR3: TGCGCCAGCAGCTTAACCGGGACAGGGTCTGGCTATGGCTACACCTTC. The chain is built from TRBV5-1 and TRBJ1-2, with 9 bases lining up with TRBD1. Germline CDR1 SGHRS, CDR2 YFSETQ. V was clipped by 2 bases and J by 4 bases; unmatched bases: 9. The CDR3 sequence is 16 residues long. Using reference TRBV5-1 and TRBJ1-2 for the parts outside the CDR3, the full variable domain is KAGVTQTPRYLIKTRGQQVTLSCSPISGHRSVSWYQQTPGQGLQFLFEYFSETQRNKGNFPGRFSGRQFSNSRSEMNVSTLELGDSALYLCASSLTGTGSGYGYTFGSGTRLTVV.

This clone occurred once. This chain links TRBV11-2 with TRBJ2-1, with 9 bases matching TRBD2. This CDR3 contains 17 residues. From germline, CDR1 is SGHAT and CDR2 FQNNGV. V was clipped by 3 bases and J by 7 bases; unmatched bases: 13. This CDR3 reads CASSFRGRAADRNEQFF. CDR3 nucleotide sequence: TGTGCCAGCAGCTTTCGCGGGAGGGCCGCCGATCGTAATGAGCAGTTCTTC.

The V and J genes are TRBV19 and TRBJ1-5; 8 bases align to TRBD1. V dropped 6 bases and J dropped 2; count of bases not matched to a gene: 3. This CDR3 has 14 amino acids. Germline values: CDR1 LNHDA, CDR2 SQIVND (reference sequence). DNA of the CDR3: TGTGCCAGTAGGGCAGGGGGCCGCAATCAGCCCCAGCATTTT. This sequence encodes CASRAGGRNQPQHF.

This chain joins TRBV7-9 and TRBJ2-7; 9 bases match TRBD2. CDR1 and CDR2 from the germline V gene are SEHNR and FQNEAQ (reference sequence). This CDR3 spans 15 amino acids. V lost 5 bases to trimming and J lost 3 bases; unmatched junction nucleotides: 8. CDR3 sequence (DNA): TGTGCCAGCAGCCTTAGCGGGAGAGGGGGCTACGAGCAGTACTTC. Translating it yields CASSLSGRGGYEQYF.

The gene calls are TRBV15 and TRBJ2-3; D unclear. This CDR3 region has 14 residues. CDR1 is LNHNV and CDR2 is YYDKDF in the germline V gene (reference sequence). The V and J ends lost 6 bases and 4 bases respectively, with 14 bases between them. CDR3 coding DNA: TGTGCCACCAGGGCCAGGATCGGTGCAGATACGCAGTATTTT. Its translation is CATRARIGADTQYF.

The rearrangement links TRBV6-4 to TRBJ2-1; D is possibly TRBD2 (6 bases). CDR3 length: 13 amino acids. Germline V lookup: CDR1 MRHNA, CDR2 SNTAGT. Trimming shortened V by 4 bases and J by 5 bases, and 9 bases separated the two germline ends. CDR3 DNA sequence: TGTGCCAGCAGTGGGGACTTGCACAATGAGCAGTTCTTC. This translates into CASSGDLHNEQFF.

The chain couples TRBV19 to TRBJ2-7; TRBD2 matches 7 bases. V was clipped by 2 bases and J by 2 bases; unmatched bases: 6. The CDR3 loop spans 15 amino acids. From germline, CDR1 is LNHDA and CDR2 SQIVND (reference sequence). The CDR3 region is CASSIFAGRTYEQYF. CDR3 in DNA: TGTGCCAGTAGTATATTCGCCGGGAGGACCTACGAGCAGTACTTC.

This clone was seen only once. The J gene is TRBJ2-3, the V gene TRBV9, with 11 bases fitting TRBD1. The V gene end was trimmed by 4 bases and the J gene end by 5 bases; junction bases not matched to a gene: 9. Germline V gene data show CDR1 as SGDLS and CDR2 as YYNGEE. This CDR3 is built from 16 residues. The CDR3 coding sequence is TGTGCCAGCAGCCCAAGGACAGGGGGCGCGGGAGATACGCAGTATTTT. It yields the protein CASSPRTGGAGDTQYF.

The chain joins TRBV5-4 to TRBJ1-5; D is perhaps TRBD1 (5 bases). V was cut by 1 base and J by 5 bases, with 19 bases left in between. CDR3 length: 17 amino acids. CDR1 is SGHNT and CDR2 is YYREEE in the germline V gene (reference sequence). This chain's CDR3 is CASSLRGGGRVDQPQHF. The CDR3 DNA reads TGTGCCAGCAGCTTGCGGGGCGGGGGGAGAGTGGATCAGCCCCAGCATTTT.

The rearrangement uses TRBV6-5 and TRBJ2-7; 8 bases agree with TRBD2. V lost 0 bases and J lost 3; bases outside the gene matches: 4. This CDR3 has 15 residues. Germline V gene sequence: CDR1 MNHEY, CDR2 SVGAGI. CDR3 protein: CASSYSYSGDYEQYF. The CDR3 region has the DNA TGTGCCAGCAGTTACTCCTATAGCGGGGACTACGAGCAGTACTTC.

This rearrangement joins TRBV9 to TRBJ2-2; D call uncertain. Germline V gene sequence: CDR1 SGDLS, CDR2 YYNGEE. V shed 4 bases and J shed 7 bases, with 14 bases lying between them. CDR3 length equals 14 residues. CDR3 DNA: TGTGCCAGCAGCTTGTCGTCCGAGCGCGGGGAGCTGTTTTTT. Protein sequence: CASSLSSERGELFF.

DNA for the CDR3: TGCAGCGTTTCCAATCCCCTAGCGGGAGATTCGGATACGCAGTATTTT. Its translation is CSVSNPLAGDSDTQYF. V and J are TRBV29-1 and TRBJ2-3, with 10 nucleotides matching TRBD2. V lost 5 bases and J lost 6; bases outside the gene matches: 14. This CDR3 has 16 residues. Germline V lookup: CDR1 SQVTM, CDR2 ANQGSEA.

This clone was picked up one time. The V gene is TRBV11-2, the J gene TRBJ2-7, with D perhaps matching TRBD1 (6 bases). The CDR3 is 17 residues long. V was trimmed by 1 base and J by 4 bases, leaving 20 bases between them. Germline CDR1 is SGHAT and CDR2 is FQNNGV. The CDR3, as DNA: TGTGCCAGCAGCTTAGGAGACAGGTTTTCGAACTCTTACGAGCAGTACTTC. Amino acids: CASSLGDRFSNSYEQYF.

This clone was recorded only once. The chain uses TRBV19 and TRBJ2-1; 8 positions match TRBD2. Germline CDR1 reads LNHDA; CDR2 reads SQIVND (reference sequence). Trimming removed 1 base from V and 0 bases from J; junction bases left unmatched: 8. The CDR3 runs to 18 residues. The CDR3 is CASSIVAGGLHSYNEQFF. The CDR3, as DNA: TGTGCCAGTAGTATAGTGGCGGGAGGCCTTCACTCCTACAATGAGCAGTTCTTC.

The chain joins TRBV6-6 to TRBJ2-2; TRBD2 agrees at 8 bases. Germline CDR1 reads MNHNY; CDR2 reads SVGAGI (reference sequence). V lost 11 bases to trimming and J lost 8 bases; unmatched junction nucleotides: 10. The CDR3 consists of 13 residues. CDR3 protein: CAARRSGGGELFF. The CDR3 DNA reads as TGTGCCGCCCGAAGGTCGGGAGGGGGGGAGCTGTTTTTT.

V usage is TRBV30 and J usage is TRBJ2-1, with a weak D call TRBD2 (6 bases). This CDR3 comprises 16 residues. Germline V gene sequence: CDR1 GTSNPN, CDR2 SVGIG (reference sequence). The ends were cut back, 1 base at V and 2 bases at J, with 15 bases in the middle. CDR3 sequence reads: CAWSGLTRATYNEQFF. The DNA for the CDR3 is TGTGCCTGGAGTGGCTTGACTAGGGCAACCTACAATGAGCAGTTCTTC.

The V gene is TRBV9, the J gene TRBJ1-6; no clear D. The CDR3 is made up of 12 amino acids. The ends were cut back, 3 bases at V and 8 bases at J, with 6 bases in the middle. Germline CDR1 and CDR2: SGDLS and YYNGEE. The CDR3 is CASSDSDSPLHF. The CDR3 nucleotides read TGTGCCAGCAGCGATTCAGATTCACCCCTCCACTTT.

V gene TRBV29-1 combines with J gene TRBJ2-7; 11 positions agree with TRBD2. The CDR3 is 13 residues long. Trimming took 6 bases from V and 2 from J; bases not matched to a gene: 3. Germline CDR1 SQVTM, CDR2 ANQGSEA. CDR3 in amino acids: CSVGTSGPYEQYF. The CDR3 nucleotides read TGCAGCGTCGGGACTAGCGGACCCTACGAGCAGTACTTC.

The J gene is TRBJ2-1, the V gene TRBV29-1; TRBD1 matches 7 bases. Germline V gene lookup returns CDR1 SQVTM and CDR2 ANQGSEA. The V segment lost 3 bases and the J segment 0 bases; nucleotides outside the gene matches: 2. The CDR3 runs 14 residues. The CDR3, as DNA: TGCAGCGTTGACGACAGGGTCTCCTACAATGAGCAGTTCTTC. This gives the protein CSVDDRVSYNEQFF.

This sequence joins TRBV3-1 (or the pseudogene TRBV3-2) and TRBJ2-7; D is possibly TRBD1 (6 bases). Trimming took 2 bases from V and 7 from J, leaving 15 bases between them. Germline CDR1 is LGHDT and CDR2 is YNNKEL (reference sequence). CDR3 length: 14 amino acids. The DNA of the CDR3 is TGTGCCAGCAGCCAAAGTATACAGGGTTGGGAGCAGTACTTC. It encodes CASSQSIQGWEQYF.

J is TRBJ2-7 and V is TRBV28, with D perhaps TRBD2 (6 bases). V lost 2 bases, J lost 2 bases, and 22 bases lay in between. The CDR3 is 18 amino acids. Germline CDR1 MDHEN, CDR2 SYDVKM. CDR3 sequence (DNA): TGTGCCAGCAGTTTAAATTCGCGTTTGGGACTTGGAACCTACGAGCAGTACTTC. It specifies CASSLNSRLGLGTYEQYF.

This rearrangement joins TRBV12-3 or TRBV12-4 to TRBJ2-5; the match to TRBD1 covers 7 bases. V lost 2 bases, J lost 5 bases, and 2 bases stayed unmatched. The CDR3 covers 13 residues. CDR3 residues: CASSLIRGETQYF. The CDR3 nucleotides are TGTGCCAGCAGTTTAATCAGGGGGGAGACCCAGTACTTC.

The DNA for the CDR3 is TGTGCCAGCAGCTTGGTGGCGGACGGGAGGGAGACCCAGTACTTC. It specifies CASSLVADGRETQYF. The J gene is TRBJ2-5, the V gene TRBV5-6, with 7 bases aligning to TRBD2. The trim removed 0 bases at V and 5 bases at J, leaving 7 bases unmatched. The CDR3 totals 15 residues. Germline V gives CDR1 SGHDT, CDR2 YYEEEE.

The rearrangement links TRBV9 to TRBJ2-3; tentatively, D is TRBD2 (6 bases). The V and J ends lost 0 bases and 5 bases respectively, with 19 bases between them. Germline-derived CDR1 and CDR2 are SGDLS and YYNGEE. This CDR3 is built from 17 residues. The CDR3 DNA reads as TGTGCCAGCAGCGTAGGTGGGCGGGACGAGCAGGGAGATACGCAGTATTTT. This gives the protein CASSVGGRDEQGDTQYF.

The chain combines TRBV14 with TRBJ2-7, with 9 bases lining up with TRBD1. J was trimmed by 0 bases and V by 3 bases; bases with no gene match: 3. This CDR3 is built from 15 residues. Germline lookup yields CDR1 SGHDN and CDR2 FVKESK. CDR3 DNA: TGTGCCAGCAGCCATTCGGACAGGGGCTCCTACGAGCAGTACTTC. This gives the protein CASSHSDRGSYEQYF. The entire variable domain, with the rest obtained from reference TRBV14 and TRBJ2-7, is as follows: EAGVTQFPSHSVIEKGQTVTLRCDPISGHDNLYWYRRVMGKEIKFLLHFVKESKQDESGMPNNRFLAERTGGTYSTLKVQPAELEDSGVYFCASSHSDRGSYEQYFGPGTRLTVT.

This clone was counted a few times. The V call is TRBV7-3, the J call TRBJ2-3; 8 bases map to TRBD1. The CDR3 contains 15 residues. Germline-derived CDR1 and CDR2 are SGHTA and FQGTGA. V shed 3 bases and J 6 bases; nucleotides not matched to a gene: 8. CDR3 in amino acids: CASSFDRGQWDTQYF. CDR3 DNA sequence: TGTGCCAGCAGCTTCGACAGGGGCCAATGGGATACGCAGTATTTT.

The chain couples TRBV6-2 or TRBV6-3 to TRBJ2-7, with 14 positions matching TRBD2. This CDR3 is 17 amino acids long. CDR1 and CDR2 (germline): MNHEY, SVGEGT. Trimming removed 2 bases from V and 2 bases from J; junction bases left unmatched: 5. DNA of the CDR3: TGTGCCAGCAGTTACAGACTAGCGGGAGGGCAGGCCTACGAGCAGTACTTC. This gives the protein CASSYRLAGGQAYEQYF.

J is TRBJ2-3 and V is TRBV5-1, with 8 positions matching TRBD1. The CDR3 is made up of 15 amino acids. The germline CDR1 and CDR2 sequences are SGHRS and YFSETQ. V shed 7 bases and J 2 bases; nucleotides not matched to a gene: 9. CDR3 nucleotides: TGCGCCAGCGGAATGACAGGGGCCGTCACAGATACGCAGTATTTT. It translates to CASGMTGAVTDTQYF.